Here is one TCR beta chain with its context. In the authors' methods: Reference gene primer amplification yielded estimated nucleated cell counts. Produced via immunoSEQ multiplex PCR; TCRdb's table is partial and in-frame only. That table is the source of V, J and clone size, and D and trimming were worked out from the DNA. The data show some 100,000 clones, 65% to 85% seen once. These data originate in a study of blood T cell repertoires in COVID-19. The overall study: Samples came from the United States, Italy and Spain, spanning acute and convalescent COVID-19. T cells, B-cell-depleted T cells, or PBMCs supplied cDNA or gDNA.

V was clipped by 1 base and J by 6 bases, with 13 bases between them. Germline CDR1 reads SGHAT; CDR2 reads FQNNGV. This CDR3 spans 15 amino acids. The rearrangement links TRBV11-2 to TRBJ2-1, with D perhaps matching TRBD1 (6 bases). The specimen sequenced was peripheral blood. The source is a man between 60 and 75 years old with acute or convalescent COVID-19. CDR3 bases: TGTGCCAGCAGCTTAGTAATTCAGGGGAGCAATGAGCAGTTCTTC. Translation: CASSLVIQGSNEQFF.